These 26 T cell receptor beta chains were all obtained from the same sample, sequenced in a study of early T cells in non-severe SARS-CoV-2 infection. Each CDR3 protein gets one entry after TCRdb re-called the 5' RACE reads with MiXCR. The sample contains about 100,000 distinct CDR3 sequences, over 8.5% of which appear only once. Sequences were obtained from whole blood. These receptors were obtained from an adult who was a healthcare worker with PCR-confirmed SARS-CoV-2 infection or an uninfected control (not recorded which).

The table lists this clonotype with a few counts. The chain joins TRBV5-5 to TRBJ2-7; 7 bases fit TRBD2. Germline CDR1 SGHKS, CDR2 YYEKEE (reference sequence). Trimming took 4 bases from V and 4 from J; bases not matched to a gene: 8. The CDR3 spans 14 residues. The CDR3 nucleotides are TGTGCCAGCAGCCCCCCCCTGGGGGGGTACGAGCAGTACTTC. This translates into CASSPPLGGYEQYF.

This clonotype occurred a few times. The CDR3: CSARDLSRTGSTYEQYF. The CDR3 DNA sequence: TGCAGTGCTAGAGATCTCTCCCGGACAGGTAGTACCTACGAGCAGTACTTC. J is TRBJ2-7 and V is TRBV20-1, with 7 nucleotides matching TRBD1. Trimming took 0 bases from V and 2 from J; bases not matched to a gene: 13. This CDR3 is 17 amino acids long. Germline V CDR1 and CDR2: DFQATT, SNEGSKA (reference sequence).

A remark on this clonotype: A single base separates this from a much larger clone, so it may be a read error. The CDR3 nucleotides are TGTTCCAGCAGTCAAGGCACAGATACGCAGTATTTT. It codes for CSSSQGTDTQYF. The chain employs TRBV25-1 and TRBJ2-3, with D unclear. The CDR3 runs 12 residues. Germline-derived CDR1 and CDR2 are MGHDK and SYGVNS.

This clonotype was counted ten times or more. The chain employs TRBV6-4 and TRBJ1-3, with D unclear. The germline gives CDR1 MRHNA, CDR2 SNTAGT. V lost 4 bases, J lost 6 bases, and 13 bases lay in between. The CDR3 length is 14 residues. The DNA of the CDR3 is TGTGCCAGCAGTGCCGACGAGGGTGAAAACACCATATATTTT. It yields the protein CASSADEGENTIYF.

This clonotype is labeled as medium-sized. The V gene is TRBV2, the J gene TRBJ2-1; 10 bases map to TRBD2. CDR1 and CDR2 (germline): SNHLY, FYNNEI. Losses at the gene ends were 8 bases for V and 5 bases for J; bases not matched to a gene: 9. The CDR3 length is 15 residues. The chain's CDR3 is CASYASGGRDNEQFF. The CDR3 coding sequence is TGTGCCAGCTACGCTAGCGGGGGCCGCGACAATGAGCAGTTCTTC. Looking up the rest from reference TRBV2 and TRBJ2-1 gives the full variable domain: EPEVTQTPSHQVTQMGQEVILRCVPISNHLYFYWYRQILGQKVEFLVSFYNNEISEKSEIFDDQFSVERPDGSNFTLKIRSTKLEDSAMYFCASYASGGRDNEQFFGPGTRLTVL.

This clonotype was counted many times. The chain has TRBV4-3 and TRBJ2-4, with TRBD2 matching over 8 bases. This CDR3 spans 15 amino acids. Germline CDR1 is LGHNA and CDR2 is YSLEER. V lost 1 base and J lost 4; bases outside the gene matches: 3. CDR3 region: CASSQVTSGKNIQYF. In DNA form, the CDR3 reads TGCGCCAGCAGCCAAGTTACTAGCGGAAAAAACATTCAGTACTTC.

This clonotype has just a few counts. The chain couples TRBV6-1 to TRBJ2-1, with D perhaps matching TRBD1 or TRBD2 (5 bases each). Trimming took 7 bases from V and 6 from J, leaving 28 bases between them. Germline CDR1 is MNHNS and CDR2 is SASEGT. This CDR3 spans 18 amino acids. CDR3 DNA sequence: TGTGCCAGCAAAGGGGTCACAGCGACGGGCGGGTTGGTCAATGAGCAGTTCTTC. It translates to CASKGVTATGGLVNEQFF.

Concerning this clonotype itself: A clone one base away is much larger, so this may be a read error. V gene TRBV7-2 combines with J gene TRBJ2-1; D not certain. The germline V gene has CDR1 SGHTA and CDR2 FQGNSA. The CDR3 spans 10 residues. V was trimmed by 2 bases and J by 8 bases, leaving 1 base between them. The CDR3 DNA reads as TGTGCCAGCAGCTTATATGAGCAGTTCTTC. Its protein product is CASSLYEQFF.

The sample holds many counts of this clonotype. V and J are TRBV5-1 and TRBJ2-2; no firm D call. CDR1 is SGHRS and CDR2 is YFSETQ in the germline V gene. CDR3 length: 14 residues. The V end lost 0 bases, the J end lost 5 bases, and 8 bases lay between the germline ends. CDR3 sequence: CASSLVSATGELFF. DNA of the CDR3: TGCGCCAGCAGCTTGGTGTCAGCTACCGGGGAGCTGTTTTTT.

This clonotype was observed a handful of times. The chain combines TRBV28 with TRBJ2-1; the D gene is possibly TRBD2 (6 bases). CDR1 is MDHEN and CDR2 is SYDVKM in the germline V gene. This CDR3 contains 15 residues. V was trimmed by 9 bases and J by 2 bases, leaving 17 bases between them. The CDR3 region has the DNA TGTGCCAGTCACATCGCGGGGAGAACCTACAATGAGCAGTTCTTC. It specifies CASHIAGRTYNEQFF.

V is TRBV28 and J is TRBJ2-7, with no clear D. Trimming took 7 bases from V and 2 from J, leaving 15 bases between them. Germline CDR1 is MDHEN and CDR2 is SYDVKM. The CDR3 sequence is 14 residues long. The CDR3 DNA follows: TGTGCCAGCACTCACGGAGCCGGCCCCTACGAGCAGTACTTC. Translated, it gives CASTHGAGPYEQYF. The whole variable domain, remainder taken from reference TRBV28 and TRBJ2-7, is DVKVTQSSRYLVKRTGEKVFLECVQDMDHENMFWYRQDPGLGLRLIYFSYDVKMKEKGDIPEGYSVSREKKERFSLILESASTNQTSMYLCASTHGAGPYEQYFGPGTRLTVT.

This clonotype was detected many times. The rearrangement joins TRBV20-1 to TRBJ2-2; D is undetermined. The CDR3 runs 12 residues. Germline lookup yields CDR1 DFQATT and CDR2 SNEGSKA (reference sequence). V was clipped by 5 bases and J by 5 bases, with 9 bases between them. CDR3 sequence (DNA): TGCAGTGCTCGGACCGGAACCGGGGAGCTGTTTTTT. This translates into CSARTGTGELFF.

This clonotype was found many times. As DNA, the CDR3 is TGTGCCAGCAGTCCAGGGGGCGGAGGGGTCATCGAGCAGTACTTC. This sequence encodes CASSPGGGGVIEQYF. The V gene is TRBV12-3 or TRBV12-4, the J gene TRBJ2-7; TRBD1 matches 8 bases. The CDR3 length is 15 residues. Trimming took 5 bases from V and 6 from J; bases not matched to a gene: 12.

This clonotype was found a few times. The chain recombines TRBV5-1 with TRBJ1-5; D is possibly TRBD1 (6 bases). V lost 1 base, J lost 3 bases, and 17 bases lay in between. There are 17 residues in the CDR3. CDR1 and CDR2 (germline): SGHRS, YFSETQ. The CDR3: CASSLRRVRGYNQPQHF. CDR3 nucleotides: TGCGCCAGCAGCTTGCGGCGGGTCAGGGGTTACAATCAGCCCCAGCATTTT.

As concerns this clonotype: This likely stems from a read error, as it lies one base from a far larger clone. J is TRBJ1-5 and V is TRBV7-9; TRBD1 might be the D (5 bases). This CDR3 contains 12 residues. The germline V gene encodes CDR1 SEHNR and CDR2 FQNEAQ (reference sequence). The CDR3 region is CVSSSGGQPQHF. The CDR3 DNA reads TGTGTCAGCAGCTCGGGGGGTCAGCCCCAGCATTTT.

This clonotype appeared many times. The CDR3 DNA reads as TGTGCCAGCAGTTACAGGGAAGATGGGGCCAACGTCCTGACTTTC. Translation: CASSYREDGANVLTF. The chain has TRBV6-5 and TRBJ2-6; the D is unclear. From germline, CDR1 is MNHEY and CDR2 SVGAGI. The CDR3 extends over 15 amino acids. V was pared by 2 bases and J by 3 bases, with 8 bases between.

Many counts were recorded for this clonotype. The CDR3 reads CATIGGDQPQHF. CDR3 DNA: TGTGCCACCATAGGAGGGGATCAGCCCCAGCATTTT. The rearrangement links TRBV19 to TRBJ1-5; weak D call: TRBD1 (5 bases). V was shortened by 10 bases and J by 5 bases, with 12 bases between the two germline ends. Per germline, CDR1 LNHDA and CDR2 SQIVND (reference sequence). The length of the CDR3 is 12 residues.

The chain joins TRBV6-2 or TRBV6-3 to TRBJ2-7, with D perhaps matching TRBD2 (5 bases). V gave up 4 bases and J gave up 0 bases, with 10 bases separating them. Germline V gene lookup returns CDR1 MNHEY and CDR2 SVGEGT. The CDR3 totals 14 residues. The CDR3 reads CASSLSGSSYEQYF. Written as DNA, the CDR3 is TGTGCCAGCAGTTTGAGCGGAAGCTCCTACGAGCAGTACTTC.

Written as DNA, the CDR3 is TGTGCCAGCAGTAGACCTAGCGGGAGGCAGAACACCGGGGAGCTGTTTTTT. Amino acids: CASSRPSGRQNTGELFF. The J gene is TRBJ2-2, the V gene TRBV6-4; 11 bases line up with TRBD2. The CDR3 has 17 amino acids. With V trimmed by 5 bases and J by 1 base, 6 bases remained unmatched. Germline V gives CDR1 MRHNA, CDR2 SNTAGT.

This clonotype has a handful of counts. CDR3 nucleotide sequence: TGCAGTGCTTCTAGACAGGGGCTCACTGAAGCTTTCTTT. It yields the protein CSASRQGLTEAFF. J is TRBJ1-1 and V is TRBV20-1; TRBD1 aligns across 8 bases. The CDR3 spans 13 residues. The V and J ends lost 5 bases and 4 bases, in that order; junction bases with no gene match: 6. Germline values: CDR1 DFQATT, CDR2 SNEGSKA (reference sequence).

The chain has TRBV25-1 and TRBJ1-6, with TRBD1 identical over 7 bases. The V and J ends lost 3 bases and 2 bases, in that order; junction bases with no gene match: 4. The CDR3 is 16 amino acids. The germline V gene encodes CDR1 MGHDK and CDR2 SYGVNS. The CDR3 protein is CASSDAGGPYNSPLHF. CDR3 nucleotide sequence: TGTGCCAGCAGTGACGCAGGGGGTCCCTATAATTCACCCCTCCACTTT.

This clonotype was seen a handful of times. The chain joins TRBV28 to TRBJ2-5; 8 nucleotides agree with TRBD2. V lost 1 base to trimming and J lost 7 bases; unmatched junction nucleotides: 11. The CDR3 totals 16 residues. The germline V gene encodes CDR1 MDHEN and CDR2 SYDVKM. The CDR3 DNA follows: TGTGCCAGCAGTTTATCGGCTAGCGGGTCCCAGGGGACCCAGTACTTC. Amino acids: CASSLSASGSQGTQYF.

V and J are TRBV7-9 and TRBJ2-5; possibly TRBD2 for D (5 bases). The CDR3 is 18 amino acids. Germline assignment: CDR1 SEHNR and CDR2 FQNEAQ (reference sequence). V shed 4 bases and J shed 2 bases, with 23 bases lying between them. The CDR3, as DNA: TGTGCCAGCAGCTCGATGACGAGGACGAGCGGAATTCAAGAGACCCAGTACTTC. Translating it yields CASSSMTRTSGIQETQYF.

This clonotype was seen many times. The chain employs TRBV5-5 and TRBJ2-3; 10 nucleotides match TRBD2. The CDR3 totals 20 residues. Germline V gene data show CDR1 as SGHKS and CDR2 as YYEKEE (reference sequence). The V segment lost 4 bases and the J segment 3 bases; nucleotides outside the gene matches: 20. CDR3 amino acids: CASSPGQPGLAFRLTDTQYF. Here the CDR3 DNA reads TGTGCCAGCAGCCCTGGACAGCCGGGACTAGCGTTCAGATTAACAGATACGCAGTATTTT.

This clonotype has ten or more counts. The gene calls are TRBV27 and TRBJ2-7, with a tentative D call TRBD1 (5 bases). The CDR3 has 12 residues. Trimming pared 7 bases from V and 5 bases from J, leaving 12 bases between. The germline V gene has CDR1 MNHEY and CDR2 SMNVEV (reference sequence). The CDR3 spells CASKGYWNEQYF. CDR3 nucleotide sequence: TGTGCCAGCAAGGGGTATTGGAACGAGCAGTACTTC.

The gene calls are TRBV7-9 and TRBJ2-3; D gene uncertain. The CDR3 runs 14 residues. Germline-derived CDR1 and CDR2 are SEHNR and FQNEAQ (reference sequence). V was cut by 3 bases and J by 1 base, with 8 bases left in between. CDR3 in amino acids: CASSFNKRTDTQYF. The CDR3 region has the DNA TGTGCCAGCAGCTTTAACAAACGCACAGATACGCAGTATTTT. The entire variable domain, with the rest obtained from reference TRBV7-9 and TRBJ2-3, is as follows: DTGVSQNPRHKITKRGQNVTFRCDPISEHNRLYWYRQTLGQGPEFLTYFQNEAQLEKSRLLSDRFSAERPKGSFSTLEIQRTEQGDSAMYLCASSFNKRTDTQYFGPGTRLTVL.